The 27 T cell receptor beta chains reported below all come from one sample, sequenced in a study of T-cell reconstitution after alpha-beta-depleted transplantation in children. Preparing the TCRbeta library involved the use of unique molecular identifiers. TCRdb reprocessed the PCR reads via MiXCR and lists one record per CDR3 protein. The sample lists about 610,000 distinct CDR3 sequences, 10% to 13% seen once, with about 4% in the top ten. Sequences were derived from PBMCs from the stem cell graft donor, sampled from the stem cell graft. Every receptor here comes from a human donor who donated a stem cell graft to a child with acute myeloid leukemia.

In its sample, this clonotype was seen a few times. The rearrangement joins TRBV28 to TRBJ2-7, with 11 bases lining up with TRBD2. Germline V gene lookup returns CDR1 MDHEN and CDR2 SYDVKM. The CDR3 spans 14 residues. The junction had 4 bases not matched to a gene; V was cut back by 8 bases and J by 1 base. CDR3 loop: CASDGTSGSYEQYF. The CDR3 nucleotides read TGTGCCAGCGACGGGACTAGCGGTTCCTACGAGCAGTACTTC. The full variable domain, completed using reference TRBV28 and TRBJ2-7, is DVKVTQSSRYLVKRTGEKVFLECVQDMDHENMFWYRQDPGLGLRLIYFSYDVKMKEKGDIPEGYSVSREKKERFSLILESASTNQTSMYLCASDGTSGSYEQYFGPGTRLTVT.

The V and J genes are TRBV28 and TRBJ2-5; 7 bases map to TRBD1. The CDR3 is made up of 16 amino acids. J gave up 1 base and V 5 bases, and 10 bases lay outside the gene matches. In germline, CDR1 is MDHEN, CDR2 SYDVKM. The CDR3 DNA reads as TGTGCCAGCAGTCCCCGACAGGGAAACCGCCAAGAGACCCAGTACTTC. It specifies CASSPRQGNRQETQYF.

This clonotype was seen a handful of times. The gene calls are TRBV9 and TRBJ2-5; tentative D call: TRBD1 (8 bases). The V end was cut by 7 bases, the J end by 3 bases, with 19 bases between. The CDR3 has 15 amino acids. Germline V lookup: CDR1 SGDLS, CDR2 YYNGEE. In DNA form, the CDR3 reads TGTGCCAGCGGCCAGACAGGGGCGGGGGAAGAGACCCAGTACTTC. As protein: CASGQTGAGEETQYF.

The J gene is TRBJ2-1, the V gene TRBV7-2, with TRBD2 matching 11 bases. Germline CDR1 and CDR2: SGHTA and FQGNSA. V was pared by 5 bases and J by 5 bases, with 5 bases of the junction left unmatched. The CDR3 covers 15 residues. The CDR3: CASSPRTSGHNEQFF. The CDR3, as DNA: TGTGCCAGCAGCCCAAGGACTAGCGGGCACAATGAGCAGTTCTTC.

The chain combines TRBV11-1 with TRBJ2-3; 11 bases line up with TRBD2. Looked up from germline, CDR1 is SGHAT and CDR2 is FQDESV (reference sequence). After removal of 1 base from V and 6 bases from J, the junction contained 6 bases not matched to a gene. The CDR3 has 16 residues. In DNA form, the CDR3 reads TGTGCCAGCAGCTTAGTTGCTAGCGGGAGGTTGGATACGCAGTATTTT. Translated: CASSLVASGRLDTQYF.

In its sample, this clonotype was seen a few times. The rearrangement joins TRBV6-5 to TRBJ2-5, with D uncertain. The CDR3 runs to 14 residues. With 0 bases removed from V and 1 base from J, the gap between germline ends came to 6 bases. CDR1 MNHEY and CDR2 SVGAGI come from the germline V gene. Here the CDR3 DNA reads TGTGCCAGCAGTTACTCCGCGGTCCAAGAGACCCAGTACTTC. It specifies CASSYSAVQETQYF.

The table lists this clonotype with many counts. V gene TRBV20-1 combines with J gene TRBJ2-5; TRBD1 might be the D (7 bases). This CDR3 has 15 residues. The V gene lost 2 bases and the J gene lost 4 bases, with 17 bases spanning the gap. The germline CDR1 and CDR2 sequences are DFQATT and SNEGSKA (reference sequence). The chain's CDR3 is CSARLIAGQPETQYF. The CDR3 DNA reads as TGCAGTGCTAGATTAATCGCGGGACAGCCAGAGACCCAGTACTTC.

This rearrangement joins TRBV5-1 to TRBJ2-4; D may be TRBD1 (6 bases). CDR1 and CDR2 from the germline V gene are SGHRS and YFSETQ. The CDR3 length is 20 residues. Trimming shortened V by 5 bases and J by 2 bases, and 29 bases separated the two germline ends. CDR3 amino acids: CASSGTRDKGDRRSKNIQYF. Here the CDR3 DNA reads TGCGCCAGCAGTGGAACCCGGGACAAGGGGGATAGAAGGTCCAAAAACATTCAGTACTTC. The full variable domain, with the rest looked up from reference TRBV5-1 and TRBJ2-4, is KAGVTQTPRYLIKTRGQQVTLSCSPISGHRSVSWYQQTPGQGLQFLFEYFSETQRNKGNFPGRFSGRQFSNSRSEMNVSTLELGDSALYLCASSGTRDKGDRRSKNIQYFGAGTRLSVL.

The V and J genes are TRBV6-5 and TRBJ2-2; D is perhaps TRBD2 (6 bases). V shed 0 bases and J shed 2 bases, with 10 bases lying between them. CDR3 length: 16 residues. Germline CDR1 and CDR2: MNHEY and SVGAGI. CDR3 residues: CASSYSWDSNTGELFF. CDR3 nucleotides: TGTGCCAGCAGTTACTCCTGGGACTCTAACACCGGGGAGCTGTTTTTT.

This clonotype was detected many times. V usage is TRBV20-1 and J usage is TRBJ2-7; 10 bases match TRBD2. Germline trimming cut 0 bases from V and 3 bases from J; bases unmatched to any gene: 2. There are 14 residues in the CDR3. CDR1 and CDR2 (germline): DFQATT, SNEGSKA (reference sequence). The CDR3 DNA reads as TGCAGTGCTAGAGAGGGACTAGCGATCTACGAGCAGTACTTC. Residues: CSAREGLAIYEQYF.

This clonotype has more than one count but fewer than ten. The genes are TRBV28 and TRBJ2-1; D is unclear. The CDR3 has 14 residues. The V gene's germline CDR1 is MDHEN and CDR2 SYDVKM. V was pared by 6 bases and J by 2 bases, with 11 bases between. In nucleotides, the CDR3 is TGTGCCAGCAGCCCCCAGACCACCTACAATGAGCAGTTCTTC. Translating it yields CASSPQTTYNEQFF. The full variable domain, with the rest looked up from reference TRBV28 and TRBJ2-1, is DVKVTQSSRYLVKRTGEKVFLECVQDMDHENMFWYRQDPGLGLRLIYFSYDVKMKEKGDIPEGYSVSREKKERFSLILESASTNQTSMYLCASSPQTTYNEQFFGPGTRLTVL.

A few counts support this clonotype. This chain links TRBV6-1 with TRBJ2-7, with D possibly matching TRBD2 (6 bases). V was shortened by 6 bases and J by 5 bases, with 23 bases between the two germline ends. This CDR3 contains 16 residues. Germline values: CDR1 MNHNS, CDR2 SASEGT. The CDR3 sequence: CASRRLSSGGRDEQYF. Here the CDR3 DNA reads TGTGCCAGCAGACGCCTTAGCTCCGGAGGGCGTGACGAGCAGTACTTC.

This clonotype was detected a few times. V is TRBV29-1 and J is TRBJ2-2; D is uncertain. Trimming removed 6 bases from V and 4 bases from J, with 12 bases in between. CDR1 and CDR2 from the germline V gene are SQVTM and ANQGSEA. The CDR3 extends over 13 amino acids. CDR3 sequence (DNA): TGCAGCGTGTCCCCGGGCGGCACCGGGGAGCTGTTTTTT. Protein sequence: CSVSPGGTGELFF.

This chain joins TRBV2 and TRBJ1-5, with D possibly matching TRBD1 (6 bases). CDR1 is SNHLY and CDR2 is FYNNEI in the germline V gene. V lost 6 bases to trimming and J lost 4 bases, with 13 bases between them. The CDR3 contains 14 residues. CDR3 region: CASSPDRLNQPQHF. Here the CDR3 DNA reads TGTGCCAGCAGCCCAGACAGGCTGAATCAGCCCCAGCATTTT.

This chain links TRBV4-2 with TRBJ2-5; maybe TRBD1 (6 bases). CDR1 and CDR2 (germline): LGHNA, YNFKEQ. The CDR3 is 15 amino acids. Trimming took off 4 bases at V and 3 bases at J, with 15 bases between the two ends. DNA of the CDR3: TGTGCCAGCAGCCCTTCACAGGGTTGGGAAGAGACCCAGTACTTC. Its protein is CASSPSQGWEETQYF.

This clonotype was detected only a few times. The chain combines TRBV5-1 with TRBJ2-2, with 10 bases fitting TRBD2. Germline trimming cut 0 bases from V and 1 base from J; bases unmatched to any gene: 6. Germline V gives CDR1 SGHRS, CDR2 YFSETQ. The CDR3 is 18 amino acids. In DNA, the CDR3 is TGCGCCAGCAGCTTGGGAGTAGCGGGAGGCCTGAACACCGGGGAGCTGTTTTTT. Its protein is CASSLGVAGGLNTGELFF.

This clonotype was observed at least ten times. This chain uses TRBV28 with TRBJ2-3; a weak D match, TRBD2 (6 bases). The V end was cut by 2 bases, the J end by 5 bases, with 14 bases between. Germline CDR1 MDHEN, CDR2 SYDVKM. The CDR3 extends over 15 amino acids. The DNA of the CDR3 is TGTGCCAGCAGTTTAATGGGAGGAGGAGGAGATACGCAGTATTTT. The encoded protein is CASSLMGGGGDTQYF. Full variable domain (rest looked up from reference TRBV28 and TRBJ2-3): DVKVTQSSRYLVKRTGEKVFLECVQDMDHENMFWYRQDPGLGLRLIYFSYDVKMKEKGDIPEGYSVSREKKERFSLILESASTNQTSMYLCASSLMGGGGDTQYFGPGTRLTVL.

The chain couples TRBV12-3 or TRBV12-4 to TRBJ1-6; D is undetermined. This CDR3 spans 14 amino acids. Trimming removed 8 bases at V and 4 bases at J, with 12 bases between. CDR3 sequence reads: CASRTRRYNSPLHF. CDR3 coding DNA: TGTGCCAGCCGAACCAGGCGGTATAATTCACCCCTCCACTTT.

The rearrangement uses TRBV7-9 and TRBJ2-3, with TRBD1 matching 10 bases. J gave up 4 bases and V 10 bases, and 5 bases lay outside the gene matches. CDR1 and CDR2 from the germline V gene are SEHNR and FQNEAQ (reference sequence). The CDR3 sequence is 13 residues long. CDR3 amino acids: CATRDRGSDTQYF. The CDR3 DNA is TGTGCCACCCGGGACAGGGGATCAGATACGCAGTATTTT.

The chain has TRBV5-1 and TRBJ2-5; D may be TRBD2 (7 bases). The CDR3 contains 14 residues. Trimming removed 4 bases at V and 4 bases at J, with 14 bases between. The V gene's germline CDR1 is SGHRS and CDR2 YFSETQ. CDR3 sequence: CASSRGGERETQYF. The CDR3 nucleotides are TGCGCCAGCAGCCGAGGGGGGGAACGAGAGACCCAGTACTTC.

This clonotype came up a few times. The chain links TRBV9 to TRBJ2-5; D might be TRBD1 or TRBD2, each matching 6 bases. Trimming removed 3 bases from V and 2 bases from J, with 23 bases in between. Germline V lookup: CDR1 SGDLS, CDR2 YYNGEE. This CDR3 region has 18 residues. CDR3 sequence reads: CASSARWGDTSGQETQYF. In DNA form, the CDR3 reads TGTGCCAGCAGCGCTCGGTGGGGGGACACCTCGGGGCAAGAGACCCAGTACTTC.

The rearrangement uses TRBV6-5 and TRBJ2-1; no clear D. Deletions cut 2 bases from V and 11 bases from J, with 4 bases between. Germline V gives CDR1 MNHEY, CDR2 SVGAGI. CDR3 size: 10 residues. In nucleotides, the CDR3 is TGTGCCAGCAGTTACCCCCAGCAGTTCTTC. Translation gives CASSYPQQFF.

This clonotype has more than one count but fewer than ten. V gene TRBV28 combines with J gene TRBJ2-3; D uncertain. CDR1 MDHEN and CDR2 SYDVKM come from the germline V gene. This CDR3 region has 14 residues. V was cut by 6 bases and J by 2 bases, with 12 bases left in between. In DNA, the CDR3 is TGTGCCAGCAGCCCCAGCCCCACCACAGATACGCAGTATTTT. Amino acids: CASSPSPTTDTQYF.

This clonotype was recorded a few times. The chain recombines TRBV5-5 with TRBJ2-1; D possibly corresponds to TRBD1 (5 bases). V lost 0 bases and J 6 bases, leaving 22 bases between the germline ends. Germline loops: CDR1 SGHKS, CDR2 YYEKEE (reference sequence). The CDR3 extends over 18 amino acids. CDR3 in DNA: TGTGCCAGCAGCTTGGAACGCATGACAGCTCCCCGACTCAATGAGCAGTTCTTC. It translates to CASSLERMTAPRLNEQFF.

This clonotype came up many times. This chain uses TRBV15 with TRBJ2-1; 8 bases are a match to TRBD1. CDR1 is LNHNV, CDR2 YYDKDF, per germline (reference sequence). J was trimmed by 5 bases and V by 0 bases; bases with no gene match: 3. CDR3 length: 15 amino acids. The CDR3 coding sequence is TGTGCCACCAGCAGAGACGGACAGGGCCACAATGAGCAGTTCTTC. Translated: CATSRDGQGHNEQFF.

A few counts support this clonotype. The chain couples TRBV5-1 to TRBJ2-7; 9 bases map to TRBD2. Germline V gene lookup returns CDR1 SGHRS and CDR2 YFSETQ. The J segment lost 7 bases and the V segment lost 2 bases, leaving 7 bases of the junction unmatched. This CDR3 comprises 14 residues. CDR3 nucleotides: TGCGCCAGCAGCTTCGGGACTAGCTTTGATGAGCAGTACTTC. It encodes CASSFGTSFDEQYF. The full variable domain, completed using reference TRBV5-1 and TRBJ2-7, is KAGVTQTPRYLIKTRGQQVTLSCSPISGHRSVSWYQQTPGQGLQFLFEYFSETQRNKGNFPGRFSGRQFSNSRSEMNVSTLELGDSALYLCASSFGTSFDEQYFGPGTRLTVT.

This clonotype was seen a handful of times. The chain has TRBV20-1 and TRBJ2-7; D gene uncertain. Trimming removed 6 bases from V and 3 bases from J, with 15 bases in between. This CDR3 is built from 13 residues. Germline-derived CDR1 and CDR2 are DFQATT and SNEGSKA (reference sequence). The CDR3 region has the DNA TGCAGTGCCCCCCTAATTAGAAACTACGAGCAGTACTTC. The encoded protein is CSAPLIRNYEQYF.